The 10 T cell receptor beta chains presented below share a single source sample, sequenced in a study of graft-versus-host responses after intestinal transplantation. These TCRs' antigens remain unknown. Produced via immunoSEQ multiplex PCR; TCRdb's table is partial and in-frame only. The data show 85,000 to 130,000 clones, 87% seen once. The sample consisted of unstimulated CD4+ T cells sorted from spleen or lymph node cells, taken before intestinal transplant. The receptors originated from a human donor who received an intestinal transplant.

V and J are TRBV11-2 and TRBJ2-5; D unclear. V was cut by 2 bases and J by 5 bases, with 9 bases left in between. The CDR3 loop spans 13 amino acids. The germline gives CDR1 SGHAT, CDR2 FQNNGV. CDR3 region: CASSLFGRETQYF. The CDR3 DNA reads TGTGCCAGCAGCTTATTCGGCAGGGAGACCCAGTACTTC.

The chain joins TRBV2 to TRBJ1-1, with D perhaps matching TRBD1 (6 bases). CDR3 size: 14 residues. V lost 8 bases, J lost 0 bases, and 13 bases lay in between. Looked up from germline, CDR1 is SNHLY and CDR2 is FYNNEI. The DNA of the CDR3 is TGTGCCAGCCGGAAGGGGGACCTGAACACTGAAGCTTTCTTT. It specifies CASRKGDLNTEAFF.

V and J are TRBV6-5 and TRBJ1-1; TRBD1 might be the D (5 bases). The CDR3 extends over 14 amino acids. V was shortened by 7 bases and J by 5 bases, with 17 bases between the two germline ends. Per germline, CDR1 MNHEY and CDR2 SVGAGI. The CDR3 sequence is CASMSVRERTEAFF. The CDR3 region has the DNA TGTGCCAGCATGTCCGTCAGGGAGAGGACTGAAGCTTTCTTT.

The rearrangement links TRBV11-2 to TRBJ2-2; 13 nucleotides line up with TRBD2. Germline-derived CDR1 and CDR2 are SGHAT and FQNNGV. Germline trimming cut 1 base from V and 5 bases from J; bases unmatched to any gene: 1. The CDR3 has 16 amino acids. DNA of the CDR3: TGTGCCAGCAGCTTAGCGACTAGCGGGAGGACCGGGGAGCTGTTTTTT. As protein: CASSLATSGRTGELFF.

The J gene is TRBJ2-5, the V gene TRBV2, with 9 bases matching TRBD2. The V and J ends lost 6 bases and 3 bases, in that order; junction bases with no gene match: 11. CDR3 length: 16 amino acids. The germline gives CDR1 SNHLY, CDR2 FYNNEI. CDR3 region: CASRDTSGSHKETQYF. Here the CDR3 DNA reads TGTGCCAGCAGAGATACTAGCGGGTCTCATAAAGAGACCCAGTACTTC. The full variable domain, rest sourced from reference TRBV2 and TRBJ2-5, is EPEVTQTPSHQVTQMGQEVILRCVPISNHLYFYWYRQILGQKVEFLVSFYNNEISEKSEIFDDQFSVERPDGSNFTLKIRSTKLEDSAMYFCASRDTSGSHKETQYFGPGTRLLVL.

The chain is built from TRBV18 and TRBJ2-5; D gene ambiguous. V was trimmed by 1 base and J by 1 base, leaving 10 bases between them. This CDR3 is built from 15 residues. CDR1 is KGHSH and CDR2 is LQKENI in the germline V gene. CDR3 in amino acids: CASSPQSGIQETQYF. CDR3 DNA sequence: TGTGCCAGCTCACCACAATCAGGAATCCAAGAGACCCAGTACTTC.

The rearrangement uses TRBV2 and TRBJ2-1; tentative D call: TRBD1 (6 bases). The CDR3 runs 11 residues. Looked up from germline, CDR1 is SNHLY and CDR2 is FYNNEI. Deletions cut 2 bases from V and 10 bases from J, with 6 bases between. CDR3 region: CASSEQGEQFF. The CDR3 DNA reads as TGTGCCAGCAGTGAACAGGGGGAGCAGTTCTTC.

The CDR3 spells CASSPSSRDRVETQYF. The CDR3 DNA reads TGTGCCAGCTCACCCTCGTCCCGGGACAGGGTAGAGACCCAGTACTTC. This chain connects TRBV18 to TRBJ2-5; TRBD1 aligns across 9 bases. Germline CDR1 and CDR2: KGHSH and LQKENI. CDR3 size: 16 residues. The trim removed 3 bases at V and 4 bases at J, leaving 9 bases unmatched.

The V and J genes are TRBV13 and TRBJ2-7; no definite D call. CDR3 length: 13 residues. The V end was cut by 5 bases, the J end by 4 bases, with 12 bases between. The germline gives CDR1 PRHDT, CDR2 FYEKMQ (reference sequence). The CDR3 protein is CASSPNPSYEQYF. The DNA for the CDR3 is TGTGCCAGCAGCCCCAACCCCTCTTACGAGCAGTACTTC.

The chain recombines TRBV6-5 with TRBJ1-1; D ambiguous. The CDR3 length is 13 residues. V was clipped by 5 bases and J by 8 bases, with 15 bases between them. CDR1 MNHEY and CDR2 SVGAGI come from the germline V gene. DNA for the CDR3: TGTGCCAGCAGTGAACGAACGGGCAGAGAAGCTTTCTTT. It specifies CASSERTGREAFF.